This is a list of T cell receptor beta chains from one sample in a study of Ad26.COV2.S vaccination and SARS-CoV-2 variants. Sequenced by immunoSEQ multiplex PCR; TCRdb stores in-frame clones only, minus some. The sample carries roughly 320,000 clones, more than 70% recorded once. Sequencing was performed on peripheral blood, taken in a trial of Ad26.COV2.S vaccine versus placebo. These receptors came from a person aged 18 to 65 who received the Ad26.COV2.S COVID-19 vaccine or a placebo. Both conserved end residues are trimmed from each CDR3. Size is omitted from some rows. Given values are once, few, many or a class for expanded clones.

v_gene,abundance,j_gene,CDR3aa
TRBV27,many,TRBJ1-5,ASSVGGGNQPQH
TRBV3-1/TRBV3-2,few,TRBJ1-4,ASSLDRSEKLF
TRBV20-1,.,TRBJ2-3,SPGRDTQY
TRBV9,.,TRBJ1-2,ASSVALGGNYGYT
TRBV2,once,TRBJ2-3,ASRPRGGTDTQY
TRBV15,few,TRBJ2-6,AFRDSGANVLT
TRBV6-4,.,TRBJ2-1,ASSNSGGTDEQF
TRBV9,.,TRBJ2-2,ASSPRGLAGGPGGELF
TRBV5-4,.,TRBJ2-5,ASSLAGPSGGRQETQY
TRBV18,.,TRBJ2-3,ASSPKGPDTQY
TRBV25-1,.,TRBJ2-5,ASSDPPGGWGDGETQY
TRBV6-2/TRBV6-3,.,TRBJ2-1,ASSTGGAGGYNEQF
TRBV4-3,.,TRBJ2-5,ASSQAGTSGGRETQY
TRBV6-4,.,TRBJ2-6,ASSPGVGGANVLT
TRBV10-3,.,TRBJ1-2,AISGSREVNYGYT
TRBV15,.,TRBJ1-2,ATSRDGPQNYGYT
TRBV9,.,TRBJ2-3,ASSPSGGAMSQY
TRBV7-2,.,TRBJ2-1,ASSSGIARGGNEQF
TRBV9,many,TRBJ2-1,ASSVRPIPTNQQF
TRBV7-3,.,TRBJ2-1,ASSPDRGPHNEQF
TRBV15,.,TRBJ1-1,ATSSQQGTEAF
TRBV5-1,few,TRBJ1-1,ASSLGSGSNTEAF
TRBV5-5,once,TRBJ1-3,ASSSPLDRASGNTIY
TRBV7-8,.,TRBJ2-1,ASSSPIGQGLRAYNEQF
TRBV18,.,TRBJ1-2,ASSAGQGANYGYT
TRBV7-9,.,TRBJ1-5,ASSLGDGIYQPQH
TRBV19,.,TRBJ1-6,ASSIQGNSPLH
TRBV4-1,.,TRBJ2-5,ASSYRDLQETQY
TRBV6-5,.,TRBJ2-3,ASSSLIVDTQY
TRBV12-3/TRBV12-4,.,TRBJ1-6,ASSFGSRPLH
TRBV18,once,TRBJ1-2,ASSRSQGNYGYT
TRBV4-3,.,TRBJ1-4,ASSRQGDEKLF
TRBV6-6,.,TRBJ1-1,ASRLHTEAF
TRBV27,few,TRBJ1-6,ASSPLQGQSSPLH
TRBV5-8,.,TRBJ2-4,ASSFMDRRAKNIQY
TRBV6-5,.,TRBJ1-2,ASSPGRAYGYT
TRBV30,.,TRBJ2-3,AWTAVFPDTQY
TRBV9,once,TRBJ2-2,ASSIRGGAPTGELF
TRBV7-2,.,TRBJ2-1,ASSLENMLSYNEQF
TRBV11-2,.,TRBJ2-5,ASSLVGDKETQY
TRBV15,.,TRBJ1-4,ATSKGGPGWANEKLF
TRBV6-2/TRBV6-3,.,TRBJ2-2,ASSQEALETLKTNTGELF
TRBV6-1,.,TRBJ1-6,ASSETYSYNSPLH
TRBV9,.,TRBJ2-7,ANPGTSGGETYEQY
TRBV15,.,TRBJ2-5,ATSKGDLETQY
TRBV5-1,.,TRBJ1-3,ASSLVGRAENTIY
TRBV24-1,.,TRBJ2-2,ATSDPGTAAGELF
TRBV18,.,TRBJ1-5,ASSPLLGQPQH